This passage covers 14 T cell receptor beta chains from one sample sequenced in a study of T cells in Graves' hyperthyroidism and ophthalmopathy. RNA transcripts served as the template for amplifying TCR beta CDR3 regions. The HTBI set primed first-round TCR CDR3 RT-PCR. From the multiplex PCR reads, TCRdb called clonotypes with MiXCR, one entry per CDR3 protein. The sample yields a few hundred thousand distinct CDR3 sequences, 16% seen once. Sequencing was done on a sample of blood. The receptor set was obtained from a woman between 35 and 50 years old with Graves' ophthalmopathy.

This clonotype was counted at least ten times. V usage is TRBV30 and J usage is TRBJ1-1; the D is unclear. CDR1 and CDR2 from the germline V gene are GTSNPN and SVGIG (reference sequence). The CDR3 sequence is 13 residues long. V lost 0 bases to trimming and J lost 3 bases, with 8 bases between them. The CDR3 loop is CAWSVAAYTEAFF. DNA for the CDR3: TGTGCCTGGAGTGTAGCAGCCTACACTGAAGCTTTCTTT.

This CDR3 reads CSAVLAGDTPNTGELFF. In DNA form, the CDR3 reads TGCAGCGCCGTACTAGCGGGGGACACTCCGAACACCGGGGAGCTGTTTTTT. V usage is TRBV29-1 and J usage is TRBJ2-2, with 11 positions matching TRBD2. Germline V gives CDR1 SQVTM, CDR2 ANQGSEA. Trimming cost V 7 bases and J 0 bases; bases outside gene matches: 10. The CDR3 loop spans 17 amino acids.

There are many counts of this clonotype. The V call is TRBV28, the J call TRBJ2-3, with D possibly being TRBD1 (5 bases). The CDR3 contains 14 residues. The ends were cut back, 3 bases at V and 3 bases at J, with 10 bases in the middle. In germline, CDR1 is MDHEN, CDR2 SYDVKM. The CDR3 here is CASSLGRETDTQYF. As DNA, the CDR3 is TGTGCCAGCAGTTTGGGCAGGGAAACAGATACGCAGTATTTT.

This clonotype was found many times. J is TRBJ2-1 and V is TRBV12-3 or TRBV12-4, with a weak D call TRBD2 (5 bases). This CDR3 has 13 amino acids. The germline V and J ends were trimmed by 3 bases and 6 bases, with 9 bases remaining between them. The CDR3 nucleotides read TGTGCCAGCAGTTTCCCACTAGTCAATGAGCAGTTCTTC. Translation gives CASSFPLVNEQFF.

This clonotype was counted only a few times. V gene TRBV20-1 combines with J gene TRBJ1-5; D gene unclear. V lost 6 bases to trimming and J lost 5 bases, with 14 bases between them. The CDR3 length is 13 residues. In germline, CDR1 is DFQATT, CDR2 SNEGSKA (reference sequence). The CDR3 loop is CSAEIDGDQPQHF. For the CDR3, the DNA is TGCAGTGCAGAGATTGATGGAGATCAGCCCCAGCATTTT.

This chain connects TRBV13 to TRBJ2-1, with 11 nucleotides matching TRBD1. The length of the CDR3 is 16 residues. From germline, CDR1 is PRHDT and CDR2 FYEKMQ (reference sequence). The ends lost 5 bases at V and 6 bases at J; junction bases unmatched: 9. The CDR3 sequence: CASSRGRDRGINEQFF. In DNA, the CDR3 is TGTGCCAGCAGCCGAGGGCGGGACAGGGGGATCAATGAGCAGTTCTTC.

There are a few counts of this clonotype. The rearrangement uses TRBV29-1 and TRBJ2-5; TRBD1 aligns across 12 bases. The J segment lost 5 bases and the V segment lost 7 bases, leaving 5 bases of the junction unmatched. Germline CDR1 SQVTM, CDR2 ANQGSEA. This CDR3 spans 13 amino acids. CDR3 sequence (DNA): TGCAGCGCTCGGGACAGGGGGCTGGAGACCCAGTACTTC. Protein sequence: CSARDRGLETQYF.

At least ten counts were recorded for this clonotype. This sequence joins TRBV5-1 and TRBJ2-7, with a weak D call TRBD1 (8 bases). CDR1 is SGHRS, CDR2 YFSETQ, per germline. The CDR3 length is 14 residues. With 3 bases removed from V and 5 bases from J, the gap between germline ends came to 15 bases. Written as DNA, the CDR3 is TGCGCCAGCAGCTCACGGACAGGGAGGGACGAGCAGTACTTC. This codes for CASSSRTGRDEQYF.

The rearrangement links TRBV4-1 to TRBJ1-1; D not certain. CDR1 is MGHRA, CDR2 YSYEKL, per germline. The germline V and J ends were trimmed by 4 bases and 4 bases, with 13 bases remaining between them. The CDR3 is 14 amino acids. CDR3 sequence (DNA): TGCGCCAGCAGCCCATTGTTGGAAGGCACTGAAGCTTTCTTT. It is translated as CASSPLLEGTEAFF.

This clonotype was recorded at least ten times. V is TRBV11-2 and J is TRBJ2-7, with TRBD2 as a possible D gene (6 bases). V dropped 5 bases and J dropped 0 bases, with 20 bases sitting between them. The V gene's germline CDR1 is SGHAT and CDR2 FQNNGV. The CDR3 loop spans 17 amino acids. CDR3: CASSTNLLAWGSYEQYF. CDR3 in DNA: TGTGCCAGCAGCACCAACCTCCTAGCGTGGGGCTCCTACGAGCAGTACTTC.

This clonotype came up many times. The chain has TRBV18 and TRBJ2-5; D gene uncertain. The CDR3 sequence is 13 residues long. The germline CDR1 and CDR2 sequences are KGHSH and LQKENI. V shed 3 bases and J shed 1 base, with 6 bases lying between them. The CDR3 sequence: CASSPTVQETQYF. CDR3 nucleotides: TGTGCCAGCTCACCCACGGTCCAAGAGACCCAGTACTTC.

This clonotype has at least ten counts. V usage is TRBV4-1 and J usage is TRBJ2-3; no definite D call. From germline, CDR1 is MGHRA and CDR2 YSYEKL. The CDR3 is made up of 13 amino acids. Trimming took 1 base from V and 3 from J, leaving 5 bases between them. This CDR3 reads CASSQGVTDTQYF. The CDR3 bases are TGCGCCAGCAGCCAAGGCGTGACAGATACGCAGTATTTT.

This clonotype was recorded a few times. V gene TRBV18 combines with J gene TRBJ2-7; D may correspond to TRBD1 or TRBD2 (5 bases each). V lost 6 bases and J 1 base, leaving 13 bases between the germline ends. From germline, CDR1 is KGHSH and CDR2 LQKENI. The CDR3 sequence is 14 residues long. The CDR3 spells CASSSRDGSYEQYF. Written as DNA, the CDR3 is TGTGCCAGCTCCAGCCGGGACGGATCCTACGAGCAGTACTTC.

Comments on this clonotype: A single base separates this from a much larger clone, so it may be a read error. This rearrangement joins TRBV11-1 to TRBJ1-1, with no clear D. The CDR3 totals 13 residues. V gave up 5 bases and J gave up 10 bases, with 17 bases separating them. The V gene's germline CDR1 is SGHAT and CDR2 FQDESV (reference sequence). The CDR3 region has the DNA TGTGCCAGCAGCCCGGAGGCCGTCCCTGGAGCTTTCTTT. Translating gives CASSPEAVPGAFF.